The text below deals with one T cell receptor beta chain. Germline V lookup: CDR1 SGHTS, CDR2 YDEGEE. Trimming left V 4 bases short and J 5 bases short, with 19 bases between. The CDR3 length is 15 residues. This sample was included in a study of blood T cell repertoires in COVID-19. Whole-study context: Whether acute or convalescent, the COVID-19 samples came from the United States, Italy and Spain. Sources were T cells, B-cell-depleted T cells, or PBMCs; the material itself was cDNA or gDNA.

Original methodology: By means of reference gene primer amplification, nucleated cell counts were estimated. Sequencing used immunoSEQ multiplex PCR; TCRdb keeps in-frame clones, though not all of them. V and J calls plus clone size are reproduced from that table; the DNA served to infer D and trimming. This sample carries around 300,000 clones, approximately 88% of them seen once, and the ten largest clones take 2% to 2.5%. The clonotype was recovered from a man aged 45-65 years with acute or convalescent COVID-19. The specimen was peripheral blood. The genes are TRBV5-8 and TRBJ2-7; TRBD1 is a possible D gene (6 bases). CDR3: CASSRLTGLEDEQYF. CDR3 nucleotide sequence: TGTGCCAGCAGCAGGCTGACAGGTCTGGAGGACGAGCAGTACTTC.